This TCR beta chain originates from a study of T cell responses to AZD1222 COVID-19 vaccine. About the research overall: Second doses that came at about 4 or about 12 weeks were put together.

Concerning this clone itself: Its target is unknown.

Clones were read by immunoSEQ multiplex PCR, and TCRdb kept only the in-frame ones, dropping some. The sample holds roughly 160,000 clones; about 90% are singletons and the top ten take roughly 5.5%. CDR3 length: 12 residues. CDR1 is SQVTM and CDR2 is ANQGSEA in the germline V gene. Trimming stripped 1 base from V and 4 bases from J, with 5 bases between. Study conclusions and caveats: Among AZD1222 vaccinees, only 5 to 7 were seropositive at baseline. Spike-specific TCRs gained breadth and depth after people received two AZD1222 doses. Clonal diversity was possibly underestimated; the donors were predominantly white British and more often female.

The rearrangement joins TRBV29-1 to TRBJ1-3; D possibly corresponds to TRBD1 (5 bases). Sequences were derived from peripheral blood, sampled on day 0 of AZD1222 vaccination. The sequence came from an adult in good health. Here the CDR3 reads CSVEGGGNTIYF. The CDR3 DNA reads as TGCAGCGTTGAAGGGGGCGGAAACACCATATATTTT. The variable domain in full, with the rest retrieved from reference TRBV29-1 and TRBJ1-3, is SAVISQKPSRDICQRGTSLTIQCQVDSQVTMMFWYRQQPGQSLTLIATANQGSEATYESGFVIDKFPISRPNLTFSTLTVSNMSPEDSSIYLCSVEGGGNTIYFGEGSWLTVV.